This T cell receptor (beta chain) is drawn from a study of blood T cell repertoires in COVID-19. As regards this clone: Other DNA sequences in the same sample also yield this CDR3.

Participants' own reports of clinical history determined their cohort assignment. Method: immunoSEQ multiplex PCR; TCRdb's copy keeps in-frame clones and lacks some. This table has roughly 400,000 clones, 70% to 90% appearing once. V dropped 3 bases and J dropped 4 bases, with 9 bases sitting between them. Germline values: CDR1 LNHDA, CDR2 SQIVND (reference sequence). This CDR3 is 13 amino acids long. Sequenced sample: PBMCs or T cells enriched from blood (not recorded which). This receptor was taken from a woman between 18 and 29 years old who had been exposed to COVID-19. V and J are TRBV19 and TRBJ1-1; D remains unclear. For the CDR3, the DNA is TGTGCCAGTAGTATTTCTGGCAGCACTGAAGCTTTCTTT. As protein: CASSISGSTEAFF.